These 28 T cell receptor beta chains originate from one sample sequenced in a study of CD8+ T cells in alopecia areata. Reverse transcribed after extraction, RNA yielded cDNA as the sequencing template. Repertoires were generated with immunoSEQ multiplex PCR, while TCRdb's copy carries only in-frame clones and drops some. The table has 150,000 to 200,000 clones, over 55% seen once; the top ten hold around 0.92%. Treatment defined: oral pan-JAK inhibitor, 5-10 mg twice daily. The sample consisted of CD4+ T cells sorted from blood, taken at week 24, from a patient treated with tofacitinib. These TCRs come from a human donor with alopecia areata.

The chain recombines TRBV11-2 with TRBJ2-5; perhaps TRBD2 as D (5 bases). The germline CDR1 and CDR2 sequences are SGHAT and FQNNGV. V gave up 5 bases and J gave up 7 bases, with 11 bases separating them. The CDR3 contains 12 residues. The CDR3: CASSAIRGTQYF. For the CDR3, the DNA is TGTGCCAGCAGCGCGATCCGGGGGACCCAGTACTTC.

In this sample, this clone turned up a few times. CDR3 amino acids: CAISQTSGLPKGNEQFF. The CDR3 nucleotides are TGTGCCATCAGTCAGACTAGCGGGTTACCAAAGGGAAATGAGCAGTTCTTC. This chain links TRBV10-3 with TRBJ2-1; 10 nucleotides align to TRBD2. After removal of 5 bases from V and 7 bases from J, the junction contained 14 bases not matched to a gene. The germline gives CDR1 ENHRY, CDR2 SYGVKD. This CDR3 is 17 amino acids long.

The rearrangement joins TRBV6-6 to TRBJ2-4; 8 bases align to TRBD1. Germline CDR1 MNHNY, CDR2 SVGAGI (reference sequence). There are 14 residues in the CDR3. Trimming cost V 8 bases and J 6 bases; bases outside gene matches: 9. The CDR3 loop is CASASRGLGNIQYF. CDR3 bases: TGTGCCAGCGCTTCCAGGGGGCTGGGAAACATTCAGTACTTC.

This clone has a handful of counts. The V and J genes are TRBV29-1 and TRBJ2-2; possibly TRBD1 for D (5 bases). Germline values: CDR1 SQVTM, CDR2 ANQGSEA. The CDR3 runs 15 residues. The V gene lost 5 bases and the J gene lost 4 bases, with 17 bases spanning the gap. CDR3 protein: CSVSTDSTGTGELFF. As DNA, the CDR3 is TGCAGCGTTTCGACAGATTCCACGGGCACCGGGGAGCTGTTTTTT.

This chain uses TRBV5-1 with TRBJ2-3; TRBD2 aligns across 7 bases. From germline, CDR1 is SGHRS and CDR2 YFSETQ. CDR3 length equals 13 residues. Germline trimming cut 6 bases from V and 3 bases from J; bases unmatched to any gene: 4. Here the CDR3 DNA reads TGCGCCAGCACCGCAGCGGGAACAGATACGCAGTATTTT. It specifies CASTAAGTDTQYF.

The chain uses TRBV9 and TRBJ1-2; no firm D call. V was pared by 0 bases and J by 0 bases, with 6 bases between. There are 14 residues in the CDR3. CDR1 SGDLS and CDR2 YYNGEE come from the germline V gene. CDR3 sequence: CASSVGGANYGYTF. CDR3 bases: TGTGCCAGCAGCGTAGGGGGAGCTAACTATGGCTACACCTTC.

The rearrangement joins TRBV10-1 to TRBJ2-5, with 8 bases that match TRBD1. The germline V gene has CDR1 WNHNN and CDR2 SYGVQD (reference sequence). This CDR3 spans 13 amino acids. V shed 5 bases, J shed 7 bases, and the junction held 6 bases outside the gene matches. The DNA for the CDR3 is TGCGCCAGCAGTCCGGACAGGGTAGGGACCCAGTACTTC. Amino acid sequence: CASSPDRVGTQYF.

This sequence joins TRBV29-1 and TRBJ1-1; no definite D call. Germline lookup yields CDR1 SQVTM and CDR2 ANQGSEA. The CDR3 extends over 12 amino acids. Trimming stripped 2 bases from V and 4 bases from J, with 8 bases between. The CDR3 nucleotides read TGCAGCGTTGAATATACGGTCACTGAAGCTTTCTTT. The encoded protein is CSVEYTVTEAFF.

This clone was recorded a few times. The V gene is TRBV6-6, the J gene TRBJ2-5; D unclear. The CDR3 consists of 13 residues. V gave up 2 bases and J gave up 2 bases, with 6 bases separating them. Germline CDR1 is MNHNY and CDR2 is SVGAGI (reference sequence). CDR3 region: CASSYGVQETQYF. The CDR3 nucleotides read TGTGCCAGCAGTTACGGAGTACAAGAGACCCAGTACTTC.

The chain links TRBV4-3 to TRBJ2-2; D gene ambiguous. The V gene lost 5 bases and the J gene lost 7 bases, with 11 bases spanning the gap. The germline gives CDR1 LGHNA, CDR2 YSLEER. The CDR3 spans 13 residues. The chain's CDR3 is CASSLRHFGELFF. CDR3 DNA: TGCGCCAGCAGCTTACGACACTTCGGGGAGCTGTTTTTT.

This sequence joins TRBV25-1 and TRBJ1-1; the D gene is possibly TRBD1 (6 bases). CDR3 length: 14 amino acids. Trimming shortened V by 4 bases and J by 4 bases, and 13 bases separated the two germline ends. CDR1 is MGHDK and CDR2 is SYGVNS in the germline V gene. Written as DNA, the CDR3 is TGTGCCAGCAGTGGGGTAGGGGGGGGCACTGAAGCTTTCTTT. Protein: CASSGVGGGTEAFF.

The genes are TRBV6-5 and TRBJ2-1; possibly TRBD2 for D (5 bases). This CDR3 has 14 residues. The V and J ends lost 2 bases and 0 bases respectively, with 5 bases between them. Germline loops: CDR1 MNHEY, CDR2 SVGAGI. CDR3 in amino acids: CASSYGGSYNEQFF. CDR3 nucleotides: TGTGCCAGCAGTTACGGAGGCTCCTACAATGAGCAGTTCTTC.

The chain links TRBV30 to TRBJ1-3; D is unresolved. The CDR3 extends over 16 amino acids. CDR1 and CDR2 from the germline V gene are GTSNPN and SVGIG (reference sequence). The V gene lost 0 bases and the J gene lost 0 bases, with 12 bases spanning the gap. The CDR3 DNA sequence: TGTGCCTGGAGTGTACCGTTGAGGGACTCTGGAAACACCATATATTTT. This encodes CAWSVPLRDSGNTIYF.

The CDR3 region is CAWSVRDRYTNEKLFF. DNA for the CDR3: TGTGCCTGGAGTGTACGAGACAGGTACACCAATGAAAAACTGTTTTTT. The chain recombines TRBV30 with TRBJ1-4, with D possibly TRBD1 on 6 matching bases. This CDR3 spans 16 amino acids. CDR1 and CDR2 from the germline V gene are GTSNPN and SVGIG (reference sequence). Deletions cut 0 bases from V and 5 bases from J, with 16 bases between.

This rearrangement joins TRBV9 to TRBJ2-3; D not resolved. CDR1 and CDR2 from the germline V gene are SGDLS and YYNGEE. The CDR3 is 15 residues long. V shed 1 base and J shed 0 bases, with 9 bases lying between them. CDR3 sequence reads: CASSVMAQSTDTQYF. CDR3 coding DNA: TGTGCCAGCAGCGTAATGGCCCAAAGCACAGATACGCAGTATTTT.

This clone was seen a handful of times. The chain couples TRBV10-3 to TRBJ2-1, with D hard to call. The CDR3 sequence is 12 residues long. Trimming left V 4 bases short and J 7 bases short, with 8 bases between. Looked up from germline, CDR1 is ENHRY and CDR2 is SYGVKD. CDR3 DNA sequence: TGTGCCATCAGTGGTAGTAAGAATGAGCAGTTCTTC. Amino acids: CAISGSKNEQFF.

The V gene is TRBV29-1, the J gene TRBJ1-1; possible D gene TRBD1, 6 bases. Trimming pared 6 bases from V and 3 bases from J, leaving 17 bases between. Germline V lookup: CDR1 SQVTM, CDR2 ANQGSEA. The CDR3 runs 14 residues. The DNA of the CDR3 is TGCAGCGTCCATCACAGGGCGGCGGACACTGAAGCTTTCTTT. Translation: CSVHHRAADTEAFF.

The chain links TRBV14 to TRBJ1-2; a weak D match, TRBD1 (5 bases). The V end was cut by 4 bases, the J end by 4 bases, with 10 bases between. Germline lookup yields CDR1 SGHDN and CDR2 FVKESK. The CDR3 is 13 residues long. The CDR3 sequence is CASSPIRGYGYTF. In nucleotides, the CDR3 is TGTGCCAGCAGCCCCATTAGGGGCTATGGCTACACCTTC.

The V gene is TRBV30, the J gene TRBJ1-2; possible D gene TRBD1, 5 bases. CDR3 length equals 12 residues. V was pared by 0 bases and J by 7 bases, with 9 bases between. Germline CDR1 GTSNPN, CDR2 SVGIG (reference sequence). CDR3 amino acids: CAWSVRGSGYTF. DNA of the CDR3: TGTGCCTGGAGTGTCCGGGGCTCTGGCTACACCTTC.

This clone occurred a few times. The gene calls are TRBV5-6 and TRBJ1-1, with a possible D match to TRBD1 (5 bases). CDR3 length equals 12 residues. Deletions cut 4 bases from V and 4 bases from J, with 8 bases between. Germline assignment: CDR1 SGHDT and CDR2 YYEEEE. CDR3 nucleotides: TGTGCCAGCAGCCGGGACTTCACTGAAGCTTTCTTT. Translation gives CASSRDFTEAFF.

This chain uses TRBV6-5 with TRBJ1-4; 8 nucleotides line up with TRBD1. Losses at the gene ends were 5 bases for V and 5 bases for J; bases not matched to a gene: 7. The CDR3 is 15 amino acids. Germline V gives CDR1 MNHEY, CDR2 SVGAGI. The CDR3 coding sequence is TGTGCCAGCAGTAGAACAGGGGGTGGAAATGAAAAACTGTTTTTT. This translates into CASSRTGGGNEKLFF.

This chain joins TRBV5-6 and TRBJ1-1; TRBD1 aligns across 7 bases. The germline CDR1 and CDR2 sequences are SGHDT and YYEEEE. CDR3 size: 15 residues. V lost 2 bases to trimming and J lost 3 bases; unmatched junction nucleotides: 7. The CDR3 reads CASSLTTGRDTEAFF. CDR3 DNA sequence: TGTGCCAGCAGCTTAACGACAGGGCGGGACACTGAAGCTTTCTTT.

The table lists this clone with a count of one. This rearrangement joins TRBV2 to TRBJ2-5, with D maybe TRBD1 (5 bases). The V and J ends lost 6 bases and 4 bases respectively, with 18 bases between them. CDR3 length: 15 amino acids. Germline assignment: CDR1 SNHLY and CDR2 FYNNEI. This CDR3 reads CASSNLGLNLETQYF. The CDR3 DNA sequence: TGTGCCAGCAGCAATCTGGGGCTAAACCTAGAGACCCAGTACTTC.

The chain employs TRBV29-1 and TRBJ2-1; the D gene is possibly TRBD2 (5 bases). The germline gives CDR1 SQVTM, CDR2 ANQGSEA. The CDR3 consists of 12 residues. Trimming removed 6 bases at V and 6 bases at J, with 12 bases between. The CDR3 loop reads CSVTDGVNEQFF. The CDR3 region has the DNA TGCAGCGTGACGGACGGGGTCAATGAGCAGTTCTTC.

This clone was seen many times. The V and J genes are TRBV14 and TRBJ2-2; D is unresolved. This CDR3 comprises 13 residues. V was shortened by 3 bases and J by 4 bases, with 6 bases between the two germline ends. The germline V gene encodes CDR1 SGHDN and CDR2 FVKESK. CDR3 region: CASSHFSTGELFF. CDR3 DNA sequence: TGTGCCAGCAGCCACTTTTCCACCGGGGAGCTGTTTTTT. Using reference TRBV14 and TRBJ2-2 for the parts outside the CDR3, the full variable domain is EAGVTQFPSHSVIEKGQTVTLRCDPISGHDNLYWYRRVMGKEIKFLLHFVKESKQDESGMPNNRFLAERTGGTYSTLKVQPAELEDSGVYFCASSHFSTGELFFGEGSRLTVL.

V gene TRBV6-6 combines with J gene TRBJ1-5; weak D call: TRBD1 (5 bases). Germline V gene lookup returns CDR1 MNHNY and CDR2 SVGAGI (reference sequence). The CDR3 consists of 16 residues. V lost 6 bases, J lost 4 bases, and 19 bases lay in between. The CDR3 DNA reads as TGTGCCAGCAGATCAACCAGGGACGCAAGTAATCAGCCCCAGCATTTT. Its translation is CASRSTRDASNQPQHF.

The V gene is TRBV5-1, the J gene TRBJ2-4; 9 nucleotides agree with TRBD1. Germline assignment: CDR1 SGHRS and CDR2 YFSETQ. This CDR3 is built from 17 residues. The J segment lost 5 bases and the V segment lost 4 bases, leaving 13 bases of the junction unmatched. The CDR3 protein is CASSLPPGQGEENIQYF. DNA for the CDR3: TGCGCCAGCAGCCTCCCTCCGGGACAGGGAGAGGAAAACATTCAGTACTTC.

The J gene is TRBJ1-1, the V gene TRBV7-2, with D unclear. This CDR3 is built from 16 residues. V lost 0 bases to trimming and J lost 2 bases, with 13 bases between them. Germline loops: CDR1 SGHTA, CDR2 FQGNSA. The CDR3 here is CASSLAVGVQNTEAFF. CDR3 coding DNA: TGTGCCAGCAGCTTAGCGGTCGGGGTTCAAAACACTGAAGCTTTCTTT.